This paragraph reports one TCR beta chain. What it binds is not known. The data stem from a study of beta chain features in type 1 diabetes. Overall study results and limits: Researchers report that Type 1 diabetes patients had moderately but significantly shorter TCRB CDR3s across all four CD4+ subsets. Possibly, sequencing cDNA over-represented cells that had high TCR expression levels.

The CDR3 runs to 14 residues. V was trimmed by 8 bases and J by 9 bases, leaving 23 bases between them. The V gene's germline CDR1 is LNHDA and CDR2 SQIVND (reference sequence). cDNA synthesis used the whole RNA isolate, giving expressed TCRB sequences. TCRdb's table, derived via immunoSEQ multiplex PCR, lists solely in-frame clones and lacks some. The sample lists 250,000 to 300,000 clones, approximately 14% occurring once. A sort by CD45RO/CCR7/CD25/CD127/CD95/CD27 yielded CD4+ naive, central memory, regulatory and stem cell-like memory cells. Each of the sorted populations had a purity greater than 95%.

The material sequenced was naive CD4+ T cells from blood. This receptor was obtained from a man aged 25 to 45 with type 1 diabetes. V usage is TRBV19 and J usage is TRBJ2-7; D might be TRBD1 (6 bases). The CDR3 DNA is TGTGCCAGTGGGCCCGGACAGCCTCTACGAGCGCAGTACTTC. It translates to CASGPGQPLRAQYF.